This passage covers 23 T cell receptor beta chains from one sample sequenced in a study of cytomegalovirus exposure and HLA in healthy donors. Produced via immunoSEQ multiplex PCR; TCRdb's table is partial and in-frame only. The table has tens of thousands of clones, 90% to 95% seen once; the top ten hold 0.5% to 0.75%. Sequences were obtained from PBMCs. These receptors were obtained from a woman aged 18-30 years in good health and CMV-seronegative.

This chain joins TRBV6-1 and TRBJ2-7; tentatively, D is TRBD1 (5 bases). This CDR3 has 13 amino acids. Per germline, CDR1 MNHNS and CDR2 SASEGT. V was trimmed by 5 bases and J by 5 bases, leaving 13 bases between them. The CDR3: CASSPDRIHEQYF. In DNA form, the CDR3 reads TGTGCCAGCAGTCCAGACAGAATCCACGAGCAGTACTTC.

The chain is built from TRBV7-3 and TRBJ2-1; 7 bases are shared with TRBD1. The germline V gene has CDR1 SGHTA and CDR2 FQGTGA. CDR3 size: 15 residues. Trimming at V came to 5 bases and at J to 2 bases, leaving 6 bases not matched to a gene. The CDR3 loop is CASSPQQGAYNEQFF. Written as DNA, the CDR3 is TGTGCCAGCAGCCCCCAGCAGGGGGCCTACAATGAGCAGTTCTTC.

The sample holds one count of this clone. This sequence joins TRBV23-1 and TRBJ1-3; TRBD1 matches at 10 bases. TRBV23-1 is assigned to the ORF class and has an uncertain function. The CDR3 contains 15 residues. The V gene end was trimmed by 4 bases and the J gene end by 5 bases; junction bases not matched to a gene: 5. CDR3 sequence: CASSPGQGMRNTIYF. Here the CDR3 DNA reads TGCGCCAGCAGTCCGGGACAGGGGATGAGAAACACCATATATTTT.

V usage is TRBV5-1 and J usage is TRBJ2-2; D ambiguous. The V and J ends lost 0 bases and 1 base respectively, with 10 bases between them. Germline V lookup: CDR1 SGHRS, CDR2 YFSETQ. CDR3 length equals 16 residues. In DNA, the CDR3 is TGCGCCAGCAGCTTGGAGGTCAGGCGGAACACCGGGGAGCTGTTTTTT. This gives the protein CASSLEVRRNTGELFF.

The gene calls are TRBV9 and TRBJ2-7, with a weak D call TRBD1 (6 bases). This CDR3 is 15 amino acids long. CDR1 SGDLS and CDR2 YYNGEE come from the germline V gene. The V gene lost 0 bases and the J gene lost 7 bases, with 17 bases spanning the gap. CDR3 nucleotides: TGTGCCAGCAGCGTAGAACCAGGGGTATTGGCGGAGCAGTACTTC. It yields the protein CASSVEPGVLAEQYF.

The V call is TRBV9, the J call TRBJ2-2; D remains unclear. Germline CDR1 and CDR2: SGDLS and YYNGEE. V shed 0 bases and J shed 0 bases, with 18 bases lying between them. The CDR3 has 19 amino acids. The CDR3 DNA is TGTGCCAGCAGCGTAGTGGCGATAAGACACAACCCGAACACCGGGGAGCTGTTTTTT. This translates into CASSVVAIRHNPNTGELFF.

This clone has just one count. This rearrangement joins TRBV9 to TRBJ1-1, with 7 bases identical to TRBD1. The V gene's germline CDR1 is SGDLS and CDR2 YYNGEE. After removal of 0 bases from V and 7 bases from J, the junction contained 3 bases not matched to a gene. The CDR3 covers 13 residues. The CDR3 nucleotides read TGTGCCAGCAGCGTAGAGACAGGGTTTGAAGCTTTCTTT. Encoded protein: CASSVETGFEAFF.

CDR3 sequence: CASIRGLALNEQFF. The CDR3 DNA sequence: TGTGCCAGCATACGGGGACTAGCTCTCAATGAGCAGTTCTTC. The chain employs TRBV2 and TRBJ2-1; 9 nucleotides agree with TRBD2. Germline V gene data show CDR1 as SNHLY and CDR2 as FYNNEI. This CDR3 is built from 14 residues. J gave up 6 bases and V 7 bases, and 7 bases lay outside the gene matches.

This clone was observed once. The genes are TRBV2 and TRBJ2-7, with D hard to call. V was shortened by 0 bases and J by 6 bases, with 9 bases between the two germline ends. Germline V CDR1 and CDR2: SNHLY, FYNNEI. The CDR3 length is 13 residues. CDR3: CASSEARGREQYF. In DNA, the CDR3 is TGTGCCAGCAGTGAAGCGCGCGGCCGCGAGCAGTACTTC.

The CDR3 bases are TGTGCCTGGAGTTTAACAGGGGGATACACTGAAGCTTTCTTT. Residues: CAWSLTGGYTEAFF. The chain joins TRBV30 to TRBJ1-1; 8 bases match TRBD1. Germline V gene sequence: CDR1 GTSNPN, CDR2 SVGIG (reference sequence). J lost 3 bases, V lost 2 bases, and 5 bases had no gene match. The CDR3 length is 14 residues.

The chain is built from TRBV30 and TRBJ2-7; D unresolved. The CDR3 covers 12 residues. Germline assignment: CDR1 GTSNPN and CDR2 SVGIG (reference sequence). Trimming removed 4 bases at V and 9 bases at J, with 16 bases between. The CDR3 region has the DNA TGTGCCTGGACCCCAAGTGGGCTCGCGCAGTACTTC. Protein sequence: CAWTPSGLAQYF.

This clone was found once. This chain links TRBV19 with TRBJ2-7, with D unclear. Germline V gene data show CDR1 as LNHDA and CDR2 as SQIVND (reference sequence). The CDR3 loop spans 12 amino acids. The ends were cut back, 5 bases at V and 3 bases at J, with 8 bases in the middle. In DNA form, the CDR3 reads TGTGCCAGTAGTCTGGCACGCTACGAGCAGTACTTC. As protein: CASSLARYEQYF.

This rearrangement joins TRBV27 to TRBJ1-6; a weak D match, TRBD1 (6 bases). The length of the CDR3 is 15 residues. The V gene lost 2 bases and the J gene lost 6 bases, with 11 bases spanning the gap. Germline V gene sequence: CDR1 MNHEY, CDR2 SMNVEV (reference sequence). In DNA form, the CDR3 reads TGTGCCAGCAGTTTAGGGGCAGGGGTTAATTCACCCCTCCACTTT. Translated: CASSLGAGVNSPLHF.

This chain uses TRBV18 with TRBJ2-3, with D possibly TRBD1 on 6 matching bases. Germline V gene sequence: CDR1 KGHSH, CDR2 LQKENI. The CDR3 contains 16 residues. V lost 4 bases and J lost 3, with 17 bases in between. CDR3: CASSLKGESDTDTQYF. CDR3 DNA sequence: TGTGCCAGCTCACTTAAGGGGGAATCGGATACAGATACGCAGTATTTT.

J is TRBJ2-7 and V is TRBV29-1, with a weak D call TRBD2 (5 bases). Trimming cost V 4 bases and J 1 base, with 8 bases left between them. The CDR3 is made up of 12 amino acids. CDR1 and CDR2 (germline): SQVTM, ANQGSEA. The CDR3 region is CSVVRDSYEQYF. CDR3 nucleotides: TGCAGCGTTGTGAGGGATTCCTACGAGCAGTACTTC.

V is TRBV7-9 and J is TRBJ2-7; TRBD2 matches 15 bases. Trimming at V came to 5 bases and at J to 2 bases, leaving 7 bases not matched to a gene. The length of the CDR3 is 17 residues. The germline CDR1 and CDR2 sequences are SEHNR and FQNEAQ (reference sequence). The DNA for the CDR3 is TGTGCCAGCAGCCCACGACGGACTAGCGGGGGGGCCTACGAGCAGTACTTC. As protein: CASSPRRTSGGAYEQYF.

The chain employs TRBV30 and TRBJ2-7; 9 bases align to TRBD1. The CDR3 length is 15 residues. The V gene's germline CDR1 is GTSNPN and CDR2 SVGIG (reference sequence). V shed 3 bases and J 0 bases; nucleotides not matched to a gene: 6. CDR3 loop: CAWSGGTGISYEQYF. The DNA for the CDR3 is TGTGCCTGGAGCGGCGGGACAGGGATCTCCTACGAGCAGTACTTC.

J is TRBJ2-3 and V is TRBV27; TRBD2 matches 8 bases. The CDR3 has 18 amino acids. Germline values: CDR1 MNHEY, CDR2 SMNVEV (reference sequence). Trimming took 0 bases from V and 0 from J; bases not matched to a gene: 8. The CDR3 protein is CASSLSWRGGGSTDTQYF. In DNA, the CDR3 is TGTGCCAGCAGTTTATCGTGGAGGGGCGGGGGGAGCACAGATACGCAGTATTTT.

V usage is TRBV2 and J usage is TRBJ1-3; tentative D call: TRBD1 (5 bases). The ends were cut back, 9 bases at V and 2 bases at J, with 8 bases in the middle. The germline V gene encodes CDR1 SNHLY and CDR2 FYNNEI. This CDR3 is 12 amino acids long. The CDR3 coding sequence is TGTGCCAGGTCGGGGGCTGGAAACACCATATATTTT. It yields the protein CARSGAGNTIYF.

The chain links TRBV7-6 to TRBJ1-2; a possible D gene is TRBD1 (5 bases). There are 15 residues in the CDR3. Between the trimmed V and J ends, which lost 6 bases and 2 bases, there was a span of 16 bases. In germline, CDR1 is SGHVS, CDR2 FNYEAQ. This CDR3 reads CASRPSGGANYGYTF. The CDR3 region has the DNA TGTGCCAGCAGACCGTCCGGGGGTGCCAACTATGGCTACACCTTC.

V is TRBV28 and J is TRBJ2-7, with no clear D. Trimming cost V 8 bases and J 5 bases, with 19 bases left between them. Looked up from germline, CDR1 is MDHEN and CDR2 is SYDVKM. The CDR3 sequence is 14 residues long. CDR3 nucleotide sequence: TGTGCCAGCCTGAAAAACTTATCTCCCCACGAGCAGTACTTC. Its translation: CASLKNLSPHEQYF.

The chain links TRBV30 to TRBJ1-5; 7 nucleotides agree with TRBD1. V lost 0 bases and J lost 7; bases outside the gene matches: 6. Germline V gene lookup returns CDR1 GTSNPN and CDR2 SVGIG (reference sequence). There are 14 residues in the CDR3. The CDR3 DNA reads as TGTGCCTGGAGTGTACAAACAGGGGCCCAGCCCCAGCATTTT. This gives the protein CAWSVQTGAQPQHF. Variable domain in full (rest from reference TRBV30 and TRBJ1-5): SQTIHQWPATLVQPVGSPLSLECTVEGTSNPNLYWYRQAAGRGLQLLFYSVGIGQISSEVPQNLSASRPQDRQFILSSKKLLLSDSGFYLCAWSVQTGAQPQHFGDGTRLSIL.

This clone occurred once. Written as DNA, the CDR3 is TGTGCCAGCAGATCAGGACAGGGCTATGGCTACACCTTC. It yields the protein CASRSGQGYGYTF. V usage is TRBV28 and J usage is TRBJ1-2, with 8 bases aligning to TRBD1. V was clipped by 6 bases and J by 4 bases; unmatched bases: 4. This CDR3 spans 13 amino acids. Germline-derived CDR1 and CDR2 are MDHEN and SYDVKM.